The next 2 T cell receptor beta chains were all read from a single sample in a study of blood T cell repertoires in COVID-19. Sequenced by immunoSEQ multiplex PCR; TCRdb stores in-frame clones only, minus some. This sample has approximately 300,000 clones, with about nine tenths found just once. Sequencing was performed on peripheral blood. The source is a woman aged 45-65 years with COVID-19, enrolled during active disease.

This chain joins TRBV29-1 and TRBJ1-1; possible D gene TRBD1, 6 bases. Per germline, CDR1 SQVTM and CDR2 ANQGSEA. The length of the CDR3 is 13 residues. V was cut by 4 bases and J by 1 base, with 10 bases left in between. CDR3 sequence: CSVVTGQNTEAFF. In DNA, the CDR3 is TGCAGCGTTGTTACAGGGCAGAACACTGAAGCTTTCTTT.

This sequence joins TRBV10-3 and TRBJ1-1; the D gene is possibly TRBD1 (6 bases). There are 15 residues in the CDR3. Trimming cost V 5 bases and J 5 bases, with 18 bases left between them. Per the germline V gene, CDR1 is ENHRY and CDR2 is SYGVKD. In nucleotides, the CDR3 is TGTGCCATCAGTACCAGAGCGGGGGCTGGGACTGAAGCTTTCTTT. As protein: CAISTRAGAGTEAFF.